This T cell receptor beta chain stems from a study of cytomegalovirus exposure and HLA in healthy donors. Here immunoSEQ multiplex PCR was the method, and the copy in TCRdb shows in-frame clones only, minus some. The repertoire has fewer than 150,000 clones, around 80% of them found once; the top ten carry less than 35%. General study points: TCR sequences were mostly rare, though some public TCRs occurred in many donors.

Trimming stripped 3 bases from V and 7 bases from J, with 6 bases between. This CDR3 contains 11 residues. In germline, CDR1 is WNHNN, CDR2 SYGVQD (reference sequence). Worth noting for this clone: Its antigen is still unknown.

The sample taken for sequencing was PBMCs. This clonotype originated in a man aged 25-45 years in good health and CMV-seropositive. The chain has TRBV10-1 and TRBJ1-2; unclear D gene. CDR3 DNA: TGCGCCAGCAGTGACTACGGTGGCTACACCTTC. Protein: CASSDYGGYTF.